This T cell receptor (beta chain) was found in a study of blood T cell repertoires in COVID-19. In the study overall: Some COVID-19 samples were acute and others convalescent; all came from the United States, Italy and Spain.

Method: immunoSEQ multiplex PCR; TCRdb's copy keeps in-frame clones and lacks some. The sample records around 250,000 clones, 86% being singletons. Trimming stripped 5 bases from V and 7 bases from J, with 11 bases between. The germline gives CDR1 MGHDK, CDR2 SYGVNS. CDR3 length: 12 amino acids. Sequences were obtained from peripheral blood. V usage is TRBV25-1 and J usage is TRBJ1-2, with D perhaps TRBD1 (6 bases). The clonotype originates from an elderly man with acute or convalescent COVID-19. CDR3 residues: CASSNLGGGYTF. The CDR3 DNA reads TGTGCCAGCAGTAATCTAGGGGGTGGCTACACCTTC.